The 14 T cell receptor beta chains reported below all come from one sample, sequenced in a study of blood T cell repertoires in COVID-19 (dated by TCRdb to about 2020). The library came from the immunoSEQ multiplex PCR assay. TCRdb mirrors the immuneACCESS table, restricted to in-frame sequences. Some clones are absent from its copies; in checked studies, under half trace to an unresolved V gene, and the reason for the others is unknown. The sample contains approximately 170,000 clones, approximately 86% of them found a single time. The top ten clonotypes cover around 6.9% of the sample. Sequenced material: peripheral blood. The receptor set was obtained from a man of 80 years or more with COVID-19, enrolled during active disease.

The chain couples TRBV7-3 to TRBJ2-2, with 13 bases matching TRBD2. With 6 bases clipped from V and 7 bases from J, the junction kept 11 bases outside the gene matches. Germline CDR1 is SGHTA and CDR2 is FQGTGA. The CDR3 is made up of 17 amino acids. CDR3 nucleotides: TGTGCCAGCAGTTACCGTCCGGGACTAGCGGGGCACGGGGAGCTGTTTTTT. This encodes CASSYRPGLAGHGELFF.

This clone was counted a single time. This chain uses TRBV10-3 with TRBJ2-1, with D tentatively TRBD1 (6 bases). Per the germline V gene, CDR1 is ENHRY and CDR2 is SYGVKD. Trimming stripped 4 bases from V and 4 bases from J, with 17 bases between. This CDR3 is built from 16 residues. The CDR3 spells CAISVGAGTAYNEQFF. CDR3 coding DNA: TGTGCCATCAGTGTGGGGGCCGGGACGGCTTACAATGAGCAGTTCTTC.

The rearrangement joins TRBV6-2 or TRBV6-3 to TRBJ2-1; TRBD2 matches at 7 bases. CDR3 size: 16 residues. V shed 4 bases and J 5 bases; nucleotides not matched to a gene: 11. Germline V gene lookup returns CDR1 MNHEY and CDR2 SVGEGT. CDR3 nucleotides: TGTGCCAGCAGTTTCCCAACGGGGGGTCTCAACAATGAGCAGTTCTTC. Amino acid sequence: CASSFPTGGLNNEQFF.

This clone appeared a single time. The chain has TRBV18 and TRBJ1-4, with TRBD1 matching 7 bases. Germline loops: CDR1 KGHSH, CDR2 LQKENI. Losses at the gene ends were 2 bases for V and 0 bases for J; bases not matched to a gene: 3. The CDR3 contains 16 residues. The CDR3 here is CASSPGQVSTNEKLFF. The DNA of the CDR3 is TGTGCCAGCTCACCAGGACAGGTTTCAACTAATGAAAAACTGTTTTTT. The entire variable domain, with the rest obtained from reference TRBV18 and TRBJ1-4, is as follows: NAGVMQNPRHLVRRRGQEARLRCSPMKGHSHVYWYRQLPEEGLKFMVYLQKENIIDESGMPKERFSAEFPKEGPSILRIQQVVRGDSAAYFCASSPGQVSTNEKLFFGSGTQLSVL.

The genes are TRBV2 and TRBJ2-1; possible D gene TRBD2, 6 bases. The CDR3 loop spans 11 amino acids. The V end was cut by 6 bases, the J end by 13 bases, with 13 bases between. CDR1 SNHLY and CDR2 FYNNEI come from the germline V gene. Here the CDR3 reads CASRSGTLQFF. CDR3 nucleotide sequence: TGTGCCAGCAGGTCTGGGACTCTCCAGTTCTTC.

The chain links TRBV2 to TRBJ2-3, with 13 nucleotides matching TRBD2. From germline, CDR1 is SNHLY and CDR2 FYNNEI. Trimming removed 7 bases from V and 6 bases from J; junction bases left unmatched: 10. CDR3 length: 16 residues. In DNA, the CDR3 is TGTGCCAGCACCCTCGGACTAGCGGGGGCGGGGGATACGCAGTATTTT. It specifies CASTLGLAGAGDTQYF.

The rearrangement links TRBV5-4 to TRBJ2-1; 11 bases fit TRBD2. Germline CDR1 is SGHNT and CDR2 is YYREEE (reference sequence). The V gene end was trimmed by 6 bases and the J gene end by 7 bases; junction bases not matched to a gene: 12. The CDR3 has 16 amino acids. CDR3 region: CASKVVAGGPGNEQFF. CDR3 DNA: TGTGCCAGCAAGGTTGTAGCGGGGGGGCCGGGGAATGAGCAGTTCTTC.

This chain joins TRBV28 and TRBJ2-1; 7 bases match TRBD2. With 7 bases clipped from V and 0 bases from J, the junction kept 3 bases outside the gene matches. Germline CDR1 is MDHEN and CDR2 is SYDVKM. The CDR3 has 14 residues. This CDR3 is CASKAGVSYNEQFF. CDR3 nucleotide sequence: TGTGCCAGCAAGGCGGGGGTCTCCTACAATGAGCAGTTCTTC.

A single count supports this clone. The gene calls are TRBV5-4 and TRBJ1-2, with 8 bases identical to TRBD1. Looked up from germline, CDR1 is SGHNT and CDR2 is YYREEE (reference sequence). V lost 4 bases to trimming and J lost 7 bases; unmatched junction nucleotides: 9. The CDR3 consists of 14 residues. CDR3 nucleotide sequence: TGTGCCAGCAGCACCGGACAGGGAGAGGCTGGCTACACCTTC. It is translated as CASSTGQGEAGYTF.

The rearrangement uses TRBV9 and TRBJ1-2, with a weak D call TRBD1 (5 bases). CDR3 length: 17 residues. The germline V and J ends were trimmed by 4 bases and 4 bases, with 23 bases remaining between them. CDR1 SGDLS and CDR2 YYNGEE come from the germline V gene. In DNA, the CDR3 is TGTGCCAGCAGCCTACGTCTGACAGCCCCAACTACCTATGGCTACACCTTC. Translated, it gives CASSLRLTAPTTYGYTF. The variable domain in full, with the rest retrieved from reference TRBV9 and TRBJ1-2, is DSGVTQTPKHLITATGQRVTLRCSPRSGDLSVYWYQQSLDQGLQFLIQYYNGEERAKGNILERFSAQQFPDLHSELNLSSLELGDSALYFCASSLRLTAPTTYGYTFGSGTRLTVV.

This rearrangement joins TRBV19 to TRBJ2-3, with D possibly matching TRBD1 (6 bases). The V gene's germline CDR1 is LNHDA and CDR2 SQIVND (reference sequence). The CDR3 sequence is 14 residues long. Trimming pared 3 bases from V and 2 bases from J, leaving 9 bases between. CDR3 region: CASSIQGSTDTQYF. CDR3 DNA: TGTGCCAGTAGTATCCAGGGGTCCACAGATACGCAGTATTTT.

This clone came up once. V usage is TRBV3-1 (or the pseudogene TRBV3-2) and J usage is TRBJ2-1; D might be TRBD2 (7 bases). Trimming pared 6 bases from V and 9 bases from J, leaving 15 bases between. The CDR3 has 13 residues. Germline-derived CDR1 and CDR2 are LGHDT and YNNKEL (reference sequence). The chain's CDR3 is CASRRWGGGEQFF. The CDR3, as DNA: TGTGCCAGCAGACGCTGGGGGGGCGGTGAGCAGTTCTTC.

This chain uses TRBV7-9 with TRBJ2-7; possibly TRBD1 for D (5 bases). Germline V gene lookup returns CDR1 SEHNR and CDR2 FQNEAQ (reference sequence). Trimming removed 5 bases from V and 2 bases from J, with 13 bases in between. This CDR3 region has 14 residues. The CDR3 bases are TGTGCCAGCAGCCCACAGGCCCTCCCCTACGAGCAGTACTTC. It specifies CASSPQALPYEQYF.

The chain is built from TRBV9 and TRBJ2-5, with TRBD2 matching 8 bases. Unmatched junction bases numbered 6, after V lost 4 bases and J lost 4 bases. Germline V gene data show CDR1 as SGDLS and CDR2 as YYNGEE. This CDR3 is built from 14 residues. The CDR3: CASSPAGGGETQYF. The CDR3 coding sequence is TGTGCCAGCAGCCCGGCCGGGGGGGGAGAGACCCAGTACTTC.